Below, 18 T cell receptor beta chains from the same sample are listed, as sequenced in a study of blood T cell repertoires in COVID-19. Some clones are missing from TCRdb's copy, which holds only in-frame ones; the method was immunoSEQ multiplex PCR. The sample contains around 41,000 clones, 85% of which appear only once. The specimen was peripheral blood. The source of these receptors is a human donor in a cohort sampled during active COVID-19.

This chain joins TRBV18 and TRBJ2-7; D possibly corresponds to TRBD1 (6 bases). The CDR3 has 13 residues. Trimming stripped 3 bases from V and 2 bases from J, with 8 bases between. Germline V gives CDR1 KGHSH, CDR2 LQKENI. The CDR3 nucleotides are TGTGCCAGCTCACCGGGACATACCTACGAGCAGTACTTC. This codes for CASSPGHTYEQYF.

This sequence joins TRBV5-1 and TRBJ2-3, with 9 bases matching TRBD2. J lost 4 bases, V lost 2 bases, and 8 bases had no gene match. CDR1 and CDR2 (germline): SGHRS, YFSETQ. The CDR3 consists of 16 residues. CDR3 loop: CASSLGASGVADTQYF. The CDR3 DNA reads TGCGCCAGCAGCTTAGGGGCTAGCGGGGTAGCAGATACGCAGTATTTT.

This chain connects TRBV2 to TRBJ1-5; TRBD1 is a possible D gene (5 bases). CDR1 SNHLY and CDR2 FYNNEI come from the germline V gene. Trimming took 9 bases from V and 1 from J, leaving 22 bases between them. The CDR3 sequence is 17 residues long. The CDR3 here is CARGGEVGAGSNQPQHF. CDR3 nucleotides: TGTGCCAGAGGAGGGGAAGTCGGTGCTGGGAGCAATCAGCCCCAGCATTTT.

The chain combines TRBV6-1 with TRBJ2-5, with TRBD2 matching 8 bases. The CDR3 covers 18 residues. The germline V gene encodes CDR1 MNHNS and CDR2 SASEGT. J was trimmed by 0 bases and V by 1 base; bases with no gene match: 10. Here the CDR3 reads CASSEGTGLVTYQETQYF. CDR3 in DNA: TGTGCCAGCAGTGAAGGGACGGGACTAGTTACGTACCAAGAGACCCAGTACTTC.

V usage is TRBV29-1 and J usage is TRBJ1-1; the D gene is possibly TRBD1 (5 bases). From germline, CDR1 is SQVTM and CDR2 ANQGSEA. The V and J ends lost 6 bases and 7 bases respectively, with 24 bases between them. CDR3 size: 15 residues. In DNA, the CDR3 is TGCAGCGTCCCCGAGACCGTATCGGGGGACGGTGAAGCTTTCTTT. It encodes CSVPETVSGDGEAFF.

This clone showed up just once. The chain joins TRBV12-3 or TRBV12-4 to TRBJ1-2, with unresolved D. CDR3 length equals 13 residues. With 3 bases removed from V and 8 bases from J, the gap between germline ends came to 13 bases. The CDR3: CASSFGNRGGYTF. As DNA, the CDR3 is TGTGCCAGCAGTTTCGGGAACCGTGGGGGCTACACCTTC.

The chain carries TRBV28 and TRBJ1-5; possibly TRBD1 for D (5 bases). V dropped 4 bases and J dropped 5 bases, with 9 bases sitting between them. CDR1 and CDR2 from the germline V gene are MDHEN and SYDVKM. CDR3 length: 13 amino acids. CDR3 loop: CASSSGGDQPQHF. In DNA, the CDR3 is TGTGCCAGCAGTTCCGGGGGGGATCAGCCCCAGCATTTT.

Only one count was recorded for this clone. The chain is built from TRBV2 and TRBJ1-1; TRBD1 matches 7 bases. V was pared by 6 bases and J by 5 bases, with 12 bases of the junction left unmatched. CDR1 and CDR2 (germline): SNHLY, FYNNEI. CDR3 size: 15 residues. CDR3 in amino acids: CASRSRTGRGTEAFF. CDR3 nucleotide sequence: TGTGCCAGCAGATCCCGGACAGGTCGAGGGACTGAAGCTTTCTTT.

CDR3 sequence (DNA): TGTGCCAGTCACCGGCGGGGCTACGAGCAGTACTTC. It translates to CASHRRGYEQYF. The V and J genes are TRBV5-6 and TRBJ2-7; a weak D match, TRBD2 (6 bases). Germline CDR1 is SGHDT and CDR2 is YYEEEE. The length of the CDR3 is 12 residues. V lost 8 bases to trimming and J lost 3 bases, with 12 bases between them.

The DNA of the CDR3 is TGTGCCAGTAGTGCCTTCTCTCCGGGACAGAGACAGTATTTT. Amino acid sequence: CASSAFSPGQRQYF. The chain employs TRBV19 and TRBJ2-3, with 7 bases lining up with TRBD1. Trimming removed 5 bases from V and 12 bases from J; junction bases left unmatched: 14. The CDR3 is 14 amino acids. The V gene's germline CDR1 is LNHDA and CDR2 SQIVND (reference sequence).

This chain links TRBV6-4 with TRBJ1-3, with D possibly being TRBD1 (6 bases). The germline V gene has CDR1 MRHNA and CDR2 SNTAGT. The CDR3 loop spans 13 amino acids. The V end lost 5 bases, the J end lost 4 bases, and 9 bases lay between the germline ends. Written as DNA, the CDR3 is TGTGCCAGCAGTACAGGGTACGGAAACACCATATATTTT. Its protein product is CASSTGYGNTIYF.

This clone was counted once. This chain uses TRBV5-1 with TRBJ1-4; tentative D call: TRBD1 (5 bases). The CDR3 loop spans 14 amino acids. Germline V gene sequence: CDR1 SGHRS, CDR2 YFSETQ. V was pared by 2 bases and J by 6 bases, with 11 bases between. CDR3 region: CASSLGRVDEKLFF. In nucleotides, the CDR3 is TGCGCCAGCAGCTTAGGCAGGGTGGATGAAAAACTGTTTTTT.

The genes are TRBV5-4 and TRBJ1-4; 7 nucleotides line up with TRBD1. V gave up 1 base and J gave up 2 bases; unmatched junction bases: 11. The length of the CDR3 is 18 residues. Germline CDR1 and CDR2: SGHNT and YYREEE (reference sequence). CDR3 nucleotides: TGTGCCAGCAGCTTGTGGGACAGCAAACTAGGGACTAATGAAAAACTGTTTTTT. It specifies CASSLWDSKLGTNEKLFF.

The genes are TRBV2 and TRBJ1-5, with TRBD1 identical over 7 bases. J gave up 4 bases and V 5 bases, and 5 bases lay outside the gene matches. This CDR3 is built from 14 residues. Germline V gene data show CDR1 as SNHLY and CDR2 as FYNNEI. The CDR3 sequence: CASSSDRENQPQHF. The DNA of the CDR3 is TGTGCCAGCAGTTCTGACAGGGAAAATCAGCCCCAGCATTTT.

This chain joins TRBV23-1 and TRBJ1-3, with 7 bases that match TRBD1. TRBV23-1 is an open reading frame whose function is uncertain. This CDR3 has 18 amino acids. V shed 2 bases and J 0 bases; nucleotides not matched to a gene: 10. CDR3 DNA sequence: TGCGCCAGCAGTCAACCATCCAAGACAGGGAACTCTGGAAACACCATATATTTT. The encoded protein is CASSQPSKTGNSGNTIYF.

The chain employs TRBV3-1 (or the pseudogene TRBV3-2) and TRBJ2-1; 7 positions match TRBD2. CDR3 length: 14 residues. Germline V CDR1 and CDR2: LGHDT, YNNKEL (reference sequence). J gave up 8 bases and V 1 base, and 5 bases lay outside the gene matches. The chain's CDR3 is CASSQGSSGDEQFF. The DNA of the CDR3 is TGTGCCAGCAGCCAAGGTTCTAGCGGCGATGAGCAGTTCTTC.

The genes are TRBV5-8 and TRBJ1-2; D perhaps matches TRBD1 (5 bases). Per germline, CDR1 SGHTS and CDR2 YDEGEE. The CDR3 covers 14 residues. Trimming shortened V by 3 bases and J by 7 bases, and 16 bases separated the two germline ends. CDR3 nucleotides: TGTGCCAGCAGCTCCAGGGTCAGTGTAGCTGGCTACACCTTC. It yields the protein CASSSRVSVAGYTF.

V gene TRBV27 combines with J gene TRBJ2-2, with D possibly being TRBD1 (6 bases). Germline CDR1 reads MNHEY; CDR2 reads SMNVEV (reference sequence). With 3 bases removed from V and 4 bases from J, the gap between germline ends came to 9 bases. The CDR3 loop spans 14 amino acids. The CDR3 is CASSFQGFTGELFF. The CDR3 DNA follows: TGTGCCAGCAGTTTTCAGGGGTTCACCGGGGAGCTGTTTTTT.